The present TCR beta chain was sequenced within a study of T cell repertoires in cytomegalovirus infection. Study details: Both CMV infection and a matching HLA type were indicated by public TCR beta signatures.

Points from the study as a whole: The ex vivo response was dominated by HLA-C-restricted CMV-specific TCR beta clonotypes. Of the TCR beta families, the public ones yielded a cumulative frequency that identified carriers of CMV plus the relevant HLA.

In regard to this clonotype: What it binds is unknown.

MiXCR, applied by TCRdb to the reads, yields one record per CDR3 protein. The sample holds more than 150,000 distinct CDR3 sequences, 28% seen once. The germline V gene has CDR1 SGHTA and CDR2 FQGNSA. CDR3 size: 16 residues. V lost 5 bases to trimming and J lost 1 base, with 18 bases between them. V and J are TRBV7-2 and TRBJ2-7; D is tentatively TRBD1 or TRBD2 (8 bases each). Sequenced: PBMCs. This receptor was taken from a human donor in good health (CMV status not recorded). Some clones in this sample may be carry-over from other donors' samples. In DNA, the CDR3 is TGTGCCAGCAGCATTCGACAGGGGACTAGATCCTACGAGCAGTACTTC. Its translation: CASSIRQGTRSYEQYF.